These T cell receptor beta chains were read from a single sample in a study of CD8+ T cells in alopecia areata. Repertoires were generated with immunoSEQ multiplex PCR, while TCRdb's copy carries only in-frame clones and drops some. The sample carries about 190,000 clones, around 56% recorded once. The material was CD4+ T cells sorted from blood, obtained at week 4, from a patient treated with tofacitinib. Receptors were obtained from a human donor with alopecia areata. Each CDR3 is given without its conserved first and last residue.

v_call: TRBV29-1
j_call: TRBJ2-7
cdr3_aa: SVEDTGFEQY

v_call: TRBV30
j_call: TRBJ1-2
cdr3_aa: AWSSDRGSYGYT

v_call: TRBV7-2
j_call: TRBJ2-7
cdr3_aa: ASSLDGRASSSYEQY

v_call: TRBV29-1
j_call: TRBJ2-5
cdr3_aa: SAGEETQY

v_call: TRBV6-5
j_call: TRBJ2-1
cdr3_aa: ASSRNTGQEF

v_call: TRBV7-3
j_call: TRBJ2-1
cdr3_aa: ASSLDGGSRNEQF

v_call: TRBV7-9
j_call: TRBJ2-7
cdr3_aa: ASSLDRPNQYSYEQY

v_call: TRBV29-1
j_call: TRBJ2-7
cdr3_aa: SVVLLAFAPGEQY

v_call: TRBV10-3
j_call: TRBJ2-2
cdr3_aa: AISKGETGELF

v_call: TRBV15
j_call: TRBJ2-7
cdr3_aa: ATSNLGNEQY

v_call: TRBV10-3
j_call: TRBJ1-5
cdr3_aa: AISESTTENQPQH

v_call: TRBV2
j_call: TRBJ2-5
cdr3_aa: ASQDTTRQETQY

v_call: TRBV30
j_call: TRBJ2-1
cdr3_aa: AWEGGNEQF

v_call: TRBV27
j_call: TRBJ2-1
cdr3_aa: ASSPYGREGQVGQF

v_call: TRBV6-1
j_call: TRBJ2-5
cdr3_aa: ASSEAGTVKETQY

v_call: TRBV7-7
j_call: TRBJ2-2
cdr3_aa: ASSQTGITGELF

v_call: TRBV29-1
j_call: TRBJ2-6
cdr3_aa: SVSIAGANVLT

v_call: TRBV29-1
j_call: TRBJ2-1
cdr3_aa: SVDTGMSYNEQF

v_call: TRBV29-1
j_call: TRBJ2-7
cdr3_aa: SVVQRYEQY

v_call: TRBV2
j_call: TRBJ1-4
cdr3_aa: ASSEDRVPLNEKLF

v_call: TRBV29-1
j_call: TRBJ2-2
cdr3_aa: SGGPHYTGELF

v_call: TRBV30
j_call: TRBJ2-1
cdr3_aa: AWKRENYNEQF

v_call: TRBV14
j_call: TRBJ2-3
cdr3_aa: ASSQDRGRPDTQY

v_call: TRBV7-7
j_call: TRBJ2-5
cdr3_aa: ASSPGRRETQY

v_call: TRBV11-2
j_call: TRBJ2-7
cdr3_aa: ASSRQGAREQY

v_call: TRBV28
j_call: TRBJ2-4
cdr3_aa: ASSRGDSNIQY

v_call: TRBV7-2
j_call: TRBJ2-3
cdr3_aa: ASRDGRAGVTQY

v_call: TRBV6-6
j_call: TRBJ1-4
cdr3_aa: ASSFGTIDREKLF

v_call: TRBV5-1
j_call: TRBJ2-6
cdr3_aa: ASSPDQGPPGANVLT

v_call: TRBV27
j_call: TRBJ2-7
cdr3_aa: ASSLSRQNHYEQY

v_call: TRBV6-5
j_call: TRBJ1-1
cdr3_aa: ASSKPGTLEAF

v_call: TRBV6-5
j_call: TRBJ1-1
cdr3_aa: ASSGRGNTEAF

v_call: TRBV18
j_call: TRBJ2-7
cdr3_aa: ASSPRTVSSYEQY

v_call: TRBV6-5
j_call: TRBJ2-5
cdr3_aa: ASLGGQWETQY

v_call: TRBV5-1
j_call: TRBJ2-5
cdr3_aa: ASSLRTETQY

v_call: TRBV20-1
j_call: TRBJ1-2
cdr3_aa: SAAAGRGYT

v_call: TRBV7-2
j_call: TRBJ2-7
cdr3_aa: ASSLLAYEQY

v_call: TRBV4-3
j_call: TRBJ2-7
cdr3_aa: ASSQDLGGRFSYEQY

v_call: TRBV25-1
j_call: TRBJ2-5
cdr3_aa: ASSDGRGGRFGETQY

v_call: TRBV15
j_call: TRBJ2-3
cdr3_aa: ATSRVPGSGAYTDTQY

v_call: TRBV5-4
j_call: TRBJ2-1
cdr3_aa: ASSPGGTSGYNEQF

v_call: TRBV6-5
j_call: TRBJ2-7
cdr3_aa: ASSQMIGDEQY